This T cell receptor (beta chain) appears in the sequencing data of a study of OX40 agonist ivuxolimab in advanced cancers. Study-wide context: Dose-escalation patients' cancers were hepatocellular carcinoma, melanoma, renal cell or head and neck cancer.

The V gene end was trimmed by 1 base and the J gene end by 4 bases; junction bases not matched to a gene: 3. The CDR3 sequence is 14 residues long. The germline gives CDR1 SGHTA, CDR2 FQGNSA. TCRdb keeps only in-frame clones here, not all; method: immunoSEQ multiplex PCR. The data contain around 100,000 clones, more than 75% of them seen just once; the ten biggest clones take up around 1.5%. If patients had autoimmune disease history or systemic immunosuppression, they were excluded. Notes on the study in general: Low normalized T-cell clonal expansion was additionally recorded for some nonresponders.

As for this clone: No antigen is known for it.

The sequence derives from an adult with an advanced solid tumor such as melanoma, head and neck, liver or kidney cancer. The chain has TRBV7-2 and TRBJ2-5; 7 bases agree with TRBD2. The starting material was CD4+ or CD8+ T cells sorted from blood, obtained in a trial of the OX40 agonist ivuxolimab. CDR3 DNA: TGTGCCAGCAGCTTAGAACCGGGGGGAGAGACCCAGTACTTC. This gives the protein CASSLEPGGETQYF.